This T cell receptor (beta chain) was recorded in a study of T cell repertoires in cytomegalovirus infection (dated by TCRdb to about 2019). In the study overall: Recently identified HLA-C-restricted CMV epitopes, whose presentation resists viral immunomodulation, were targeted by peptide stimulations together with well-studied HLA-B-restricted epitopes. Donor HLA type was relevant to the analysis, as public TCR beta signatures indicated carriage of CMV infection together with the matching HLA type.

Concerning this clonotype itself: Its antigen is unknown. It has no much larger one-base neighbor in the sample; base qualities were not kept.

What the work shows at the level of the full study, not this receptor alone: The ex vivo response was dominated by HLA-C-restricted CMV-specific TCR beta clonotypes, which also provided the single most frequent clonotype in two of eight donors. In both this cohort and an independent approximately 370-donor cohort, the cumulative frequency of public TCR beta family members distinguished carriers of CMV infection plus the relevant HLA type.

This specimen's treatment or condition label, per the study, means: in vitro stimulation with specific CMV peptide epitopes to enrich CMV-specific T cells. The reads were generated on an Illumina HiSeq 1500. TCRdb reprocessing: public reads trimmed at Q25 with fastp, clones called with MiXCR, in-frame beta chains kept. Rows are combined by CDR3 protein, so each entry shows the most common genes and DNA. Recorded for this sample are 300,000 to 400,000 distinct CDR3 sequences; roughly 29% of them occurred a single time. Of the sample, about 20% falls within the top ten clones. Sample: cultured PBMCs, taken from culture after CMV antigen stimulation. This receptor was taken from a human donor in good health (CMV status not recorded). Some clones in this sample may be carry-over from other donors' samples.

The CDR3 corresponds to CASSVDHRGISYNEQFF. The DNA sequence follows: TGTGCCAGCAGCGTAGATCATCGGGGGATTTCATACAATGAGCAGTTCTTC. The chain joins TRBV9 to TRBJ2-1; the D segment could be TRBD2, given 6 matching bases. Trimming removed 0 bases from V and 4 bases from J, leaving 17 bases between the germline ends. From the cysteine through the phenylalanine, the CDR3 covers 17 amino acids. Of the read, only the CDR3 DNA is kept; its 51 bases are in frame from base 1. The germline V gene specifies SGDLS as CDR1 and YYNGEE as CDR2.